This T cell receptor (beta chain) was obtained from a study of shared clonotypes between healthy human individuals. As for this clone: Other nucleotide sequences in the sample specify the same CDR3.

Sequencing was performed with immunoSEQ multiplex PCR; in TCRdb, only in-frame clones are kept and a portion is missing. The sample gives some 2.4 million clones, roughly 93% of which show up once; about 0.34% is in the top ten. CDR3 length: 14 amino acids. Trimming at V came to 6 bases and at J to 2 bases, leaving 2 bases not matched to a gene. Germline V CDR1 and CDR2: SNHLY, FYNNEI. The source is a man younger than 35 in good health. Some clones in this sample may be carry-over from other donors' samples. Material: naive CD4+ T cells from PBMCs. Subset specified: CD45RA+ positively selected. This rearrangement joins TRBV2 to TRBJ1-2; 11 nucleotides align to TRBD1. In nucleotides, the CDR3 is TGTGCCAGCAGGGGGACAGGGGGGAACTATGGCTACACCTTC. It codes for CASRGTGGNYGYTF.